These 25 T cell receptor beta chains came from one sample sequenced in a study of blood T cell repertoires in COVID-19. TCRdb keeps only in-frame clones here, not all; method: immunoSEQ multiplex PCR. The sample holds about 400,000 clones; about 89% are singletons and the top ten take about 4.3%. The sequenced sample consisted of peripheral blood. The receptors were sampled from a woman in her twenties or thirties with acute or convalescent COVID-19.

With respect to this clone: Other DNA sequences in the sample encode the same CDR3. This chain joins TRBV11-2 and TRBJ2-3; 14 nucleotides match TRBD2. This CDR3 spans 16 amino acids. The junction had 3 bases not matched to a gene; V was cut back by 0 bases and J by 7 bases. Germline CDR1 and CDR2: SGHAT and FQNNGV. The CDR3 here is CASSLDRLAGGHTQYF. The CDR3 DNA sequence: TGTGCCAGCAGCTTAGATCGACTAGCGGGGGGGCATACGCAGTATTTT.

The chain recombines TRBV5-8 with TRBJ1-2, with D uncertain. This CDR3 region has 15 residues. The germline V gene encodes CDR1 SGHTS and CDR2 YDEGEE. V lost 4 bases to trimming and J lost 8 bases, with 21 bases between them. CDR3 protein: CASSLKSPLPAGYTF. In nucleotides, the CDR3 is TGTGCCAGCAGCCTGAAATCGCCCCTACCCGCCGGCTACACCTTC.

The V call is TRBV28, the J call TRBJ2-2, with 8 nucleotides matching TRBD1. The CDR3 has 19 amino acids. Trimming took 4 bases from V and 1 from J; bases not matched to a gene: 14. Germline V gives CDR1 MDHEN, CDR2 SYDVKM. DNA of the CDR3: TGTGCCAGCAGTTCACCCAGCTCCTTGGACAGGGTGAACACCGGGGAGCTGTTTTTT. Its translation is CASSSPSSLDRVNTGELFF.

The CDR3, as DNA: TGCGCCAGCACTCTCAACCCGGGACAGGCGTACCAAGAGACCCAGTACTTC. The encoded protein is CASTLNPGQAYQETQYF. The chain links TRBV4-1 to TRBJ2-5; 8 nucleotides match TRBD1. The trim removed 7 bases at V and 0 bases at J, leaving 13 bases unmatched. The length of the CDR3 is 17 residues. CDR1 is MGHRA, CDR2 YSYEKL, per germline.

The chain uses TRBV4-1 and TRBJ1-2; D uncertain. The CDR3 contains 21 residues. Germline V gene lookup returns CDR1 MGHRA and CDR2 YSYEKL. V lost 0 bases and J 1 base, leaving 27 bases between the germline ends. The CDR3 DNA reads as TGCGCCAGCAGCCAAGATCTTTTCCCTTTCCTGGCAGGCCGAGATAACTATGGCTACACCTTC. Its translation: CASSQDLFPFLAGRDNYGYTF.

This chain joins TRBV6-2 or TRBV6-3 and TRBJ1-3; D unclear. V lost 4 bases and J lost 0, with 4 bases in between. The CDR3 runs to 13 residues. The germline CDR1 and CDR2 sequences are MNHEY and SVGEGT. CDR3 in DNA: TGTGCCAGCAGTTTTAGCTCTGGAAACACCATATATTTT. Amino acids: CASSFSSGNTIYF.

The gene calls are TRBV30 and TRBJ1-5; TRBD1 aligns across 10 bases. The CDR3 length is 17 residues. Looked up from germline, CDR1 is GTSNPN and CDR2 is SVGIG (reference sequence). Trimming took 1 base from V and 8 from J; bases not matched to a gene: 14. CDR3 DNA sequence: TGTGCCTGGAGTGCTCGGGACAGGGGCCTACGGGGGAAGCCCCAGCATTTT. It translates to CAWSARDRGLRGKPQHF.

This clone turned up a few times. This chain joins TRBV4-1 and TRBJ1-6; 7 nucleotides line up with TRBD1. The CDR3 loop spans 16 amino acids. CDR1 and CDR2 from the germline V gene are MGHRA and YSYEKL. The ends lost 1 base at V and 8 bases at J; junction bases unmatched: 8. CDR3 protein: CASSQGFRQGDSPLHF. In nucleotides, the CDR3 is TGCGCCAGCAGCCAAGGGTTTAGGCAGGGGGATTCACCCCTCCACTTT.

This clone was seen only a few times. V gene TRBV18 combines with J gene TRBJ2-2, with 8 nucleotides matching TRBD1. V dropped 1 base and J dropped 3; count of bases not matched to a gene: 4. CDR3 length: 16 amino acids. The germline gives CDR1 KGHSH, CDR2 LQKENI. The CDR3 nucleotides read TGTGCCAGCTCACCACTTACGGGACAGGACACCGGGGAGCTGTTTTTT. It translates to CASSPLTGQDTGELFF. Variable domain in full (rest from reference TRBV18 and TRBJ2-2): NAGVMQNPRHLVRRRGQEARLRCSPMKGHSHVYWYRQLPEEGLKFMVYLQKENIIDESGMPKERFSAEFPKEGPSILRIQQVVRGDSAAYFCASSPLTGQDTGELFFGEGSRLTVL.

This clone showed up just once. This chain joins TRBV11-2 and TRBJ1-1, with 7 bases aligning to TRBD1. The V and J ends lost 2 bases and 11 bases, in that order; junction bases with no gene match: 11. The CDR3 contains 14 residues. Germline V gene lookup returns CDR1 SGHAT and CDR2 FQNNGV. The CDR3 region is CASSLLRGRLQAFF. CDR3 DNA: TGTGCCAGCAGCTTACTCAGGGGGAGACTCCAGGCTTTCTTT.

The gene calls are TRBV6-5 and TRBJ2-5, with 9 bases matching TRBD2. CDR3 length equals 14 residues. CDR1 MNHEY and CDR2 SVGAGI come from the germline V gene. Losses at the gene ends were 8 bases for V and 2 bases for J; bases not matched to a gene: 6. DNA of the CDR3: TGTGCCAGCTTTGAGCGGGGGGCACAAGAGACCCAGTACTTC. Translated: CASFERGAQETQYF.

The chain joins TRBV15 to TRBJ2-2, with TRBD1 matching over 9 bases. Germline V gene sequence: CDR1 LNHNV, CDR2 YYDKDF (reference sequence). This CDR3 region has 18 residues. Trimming at V came to 0 bases and at J to 6 bases, leaving 11 bases not matched to a gene. The CDR3 nucleotides are TGTGCCACCAGCAGAGACCCCCCGGGACAGGGAGATGCCGGGGAGCTGTTTTTT. Protein sequence: CATSRDPPGQGDAGELFF.

V is TRBV7-9 and J is TRBJ1-1; 7 nucleotides match TRBD1. This CDR3 has 14 amino acids. V lost 3 bases and J lost 4; bases outside the gene matches: 5. Germline values: CDR1 SEHNR, CDR2 FQNEAQ (reference sequence). The CDR3 region has the DNA TGTGCCAGCAGCTTGGAGGGGGCGGCCACTGAAGCTTTCTTT. Its protein is CASSLEGAATEAFF.

This sequence joins TRBV9 and TRBJ1-1, with D maybe TRBD1 (6 bases). CDR1 is SGDLS, CDR2 YYNGEE, per germline. This CDR3 region has 13 residues. Trimming pared 1 base from V and 4 bases from J, leaving 8 bases between. The CDR3 nucleotides are TGTGCCAGCAGCGTATTGGGGGCCACTGAAGCTTTCTTT. Amino acid sequence: CASSVLGATEAFF.

The chain uses TRBV9 and TRBJ2-5, with D possibly TRBD2 on 6 matching bases. In germline, CDR1 is SGDLS, CDR2 YYNGEE. The CDR3 is made up of 14 amino acids. Trimming shortened V by 2 bases and J by 2 bases, and 10 bases separated the two germline ends. The CDR3 DNA is TGTGCCAGCAGCGTTTCGGGGGTACAAGAGACCCAGTACTTC. It codes for CASSVSGVQETQYF.

The V call is TRBV24-1, the J call TRBJ1-3; D not resolved. V shed 4 bases and J shed 2 bases, with 14 bases lying between them. This CDR3 spans 16 amino acids. Germline CDR1 KGHDR, CDR2 SFDVKD. CDR3 nucleotide sequence: TGTGCCACCAGTGACCCGAGGAGTTCGACTGGAAACACCATATATTTT. Residues: CATSDPRSSTGNTIYF.

This clone was seen a handful of times. The same CDR3 arises from other DNA sequences in this sample as well. The V call is TRBV7-3, the J call TRBJ2-3; weak D call: TRBD2 (6 bases). From germline, CDR1 is SGHTA and CDR2 FQGTGA. Trimming took off 1 base at V and 6 bases at J, with 11 bases between the two ends. This CDR3 comprises 14 residues. The CDR3 here is CASSLKGGADTQYF. The DNA of the CDR3 is TGTGCCAGCAGCTTAAAGGGAGGCGCGGATACGCAGTATTTT.

The table lists this clone with a count of one. The V call is TRBV2, the J call TRBJ2-7; 10 nucleotides agree with TRBD1. The germline V gene has CDR1 SNHLY and CDR2 FYNNEI. J was trimmed by 5 bases and V by 4 bases; bases with no gene match: 8. This CDR3 spans 15 amino acids. The CDR3 region is CASSAFGTGADEQYF. Written as DNA, the CDR3 is TGTGCCAGCAGTGCTTTCGGGACAGGGGCGGACGAGCAGTACTTC.

This chain connects TRBV30 to TRBJ2-7; TRBD1 matches 9 bases. CDR1 and CDR2 from the germline V gene are GTSNPN and SVGIG (reference sequence). This CDR3 comprises 12 residues. J gave up 3 bases and V 5 bases, and 2 bases lay outside the gene matches. CDR3 coding DNA: TGTGCCTGGGGACAGGGGAACTACGAGCAGTACTTC. Protein product: CAWGQGNYEQYF.

J is TRBJ2-3 and V is TRBV10-1; 9 bases map to TRBD2. Germline CDR1 and CDR2: WNHNN and SYGVQD (reference sequence). This CDR3 region has 15 residues. The V gene end was trimmed by 4 bases and the J gene end by 4 bases; junction bases not matched to a gene: 6. Here the CDR3 reads CASSGGGGAADTQYF. The CDR3 bases are TGCGCCAGCAGTGGCGGCGGGGGGGCCGCAGATACGCAGTATTTT.

This clone was recorded a few times. The chain employs TRBV9 and TRBJ1-1, with a weak D call TRBD1 (6 bases). V lost 7 bases and J 4 bases, leaving 20 bases between the germline ends. In germline, CDR1 is SGDLS, CDR2 YYNGEE. The CDR3 extends over 15 amino acids. CDR3 coding DNA: TGTGCCAGCCCCTCCCTTACGACAGGACCCACTGAAGCTTTCTTT. Translation gives CASPSLTTGPTEAFF. Together with reference TRBV9 and TRBJ1-1, the CDR3 gives the full variable domain: DSGVTQTPKHLITATGQRVTLRCSPRSGDLSVYWYQQSLDQGLQFLIQYYNGEERAKGNILERFSAQQFPDLHSELNLSSLELGDSALYFCASPSLTTGPTEAFFGQGTRLTVV.

The genes are TRBV15 and TRBJ2-3; the D gene is possibly TRBD2 (7 bases). Trimming left V 5 bases short and J 1 base short, with 16 bases between. In germline, CDR1 is LNHNV, CDR2 YYDKDF (reference sequence). The CDR3 consists of 16 residues. The CDR3 DNA reads as TGTGCCACCAGCGCGTTGGGGGGGGCCCGCACAGATACGCAGTATTTT. It translates to CATSALGGARTDTQYF.

The rearrangement links TRBV6-5 to TRBJ1-1, with 7 nucleotides matching TRBD1. The CDR3 has 14 amino acids. Germline V gene data show CDR1 as MNHEY and CDR2 as SVGAGI. Trimming at V came to 6 bases and at J to 3 bases, leaving 7 bases not matched to a gene. The CDR3 sequence is CASRQGGWDTEAFF. CDR3 in DNA: TGTGCCAGCAGGCAGGGGGGCTGGGACACTGAAGCTTTCTTT.

This rearrangement joins TRBV2 to TRBJ2-1; perhaps TRBD1 as D (6 bases). CDR3 size: 14 residues. Trimming left V 2 bases short and J 9 bases short, with 14 bases between. Germline V lookup: CDR1 SNHLY, CDR2 FYNNEI. CDR3 amino acids: CASSENWDIGEQFF. CDR3 bases: TGTGCCAGCAGTGAAAATTGGGACATAGGTGAGCAGTTCTTC.

The V call is TRBV5-8, the J call TRBJ2-1, with D tentatively TRBD2 (5 bases). From germline, CDR1 is SGHTS and CDR2 YDEGEE. The CDR3 covers 15 residues. The V end was cut by 3 bases, the J end by 4 bases, with 14 bases between. The CDR3 loop is CASSSQGGLYNEQFF. The CDR3 region has the DNA TGTGCCAGCAGCTCCCAAGGAGGACTTTACAATGAGCAGTTCTTC. Complete variable domain (other parts from reference TRBV5-8 and TRBJ2-1): EAGVTQSPTHLIKTRGQQATLRCSPISGHTSVYWYQQALGLGLQFLLWYDEGEERNRGNFPPRFSGRQFPNYSSELNVNALELEDSALYLCASSSQGGLYNEQFFGPGTRLTVL.